The next 7 T cell receptor beta chains were all read from a single sample in a study of CD8+ T cells in alopecia areata. It was cDNA, reverse transcribed from extracted RNA, that served as the sequencing template. Sequencing was performed with immunoSEQ multiplex PCR; in TCRdb, only in-frame clones are kept and a portion is missing. The sample lists about 110,000 clones; under 65% were seen once. Material for sequencing was NKG2D-low CD8+ T cells sorted from blood. The receptors shown here come from a human donor with alopecia areata.

V is TRBV20-1 and J is TRBJ2-2, with D uncertain. Germline V gives CDR1 DFQATT, CDR2 SNEGSKA (reference sequence). The CDR3 runs to 11 residues. CDR3 loop: CSALATGELFF. In DNA form, the CDR3 reads TGCAGCGCCCTCGCAACCGGGGAGCTGTTTTTT.

The chain joins TRBV7-9 to TRBJ2-5; 10 bases match TRBD1. Losses at the gene ends were 8 bases for V and 5 bases for J; bases not matched to a gene: 14. Germline assignment: CDR1 SEHNR and CDR2 FQNEAQ (reference sequence). The length of the CDR3 is 16 residues. DNA for the CDR3: TGTGCCAGCCAACGGGACAGGGGCCCCAACCGGGAGACCCAGTACTTC. As protein: CASQRDRGPNRETQYF.

The chain employs TRBV27 and TRBJ1-5; 9 bases line up with TRBD1. Germline CDR1 reads MNHEY; CDR2 reads SMNVEV (reference sequence). This CDR3 is built from 14 residues. V shed 5 bases and J 6 bases; nucleotides not matched to a gene: 5. CDR3 in DNA: TGTGCCAGCAGTGCGGGACAGGGAATTCAGCCCCAGCATTTT. This gives the protein CASSAGQGIQPQHF.

The chain employs TRBV30 and TRBJ2-1; possibly TRBD1 or TRBD2 for D (5 bases each). The V gene lost 2 bases and the J gene lost 8 bases, with 22 bases spanning the gap. The CDR3 sequence is 16 residues long. Germline CDR1 reads GTSNPN; CDR2 reads SVGIG (reference sequence). CDR3 loop: CAWSPGTTNLFYEQFF. DNA for the CDR3: TGTGCCTGGAGTCCCGGGACCACCAACCTTTTCTATGAGCAGTTCTTC.

The chain joins TRBV5-1 to TRBJ2-7, with D perhaps assigned TRBD1 or TRBD2 (5 bases each). The CDR3 length is 16 residues. V lost 0 bases and J lost 3, with 16 bases in between. Germline loops: CDR1 SGHRS, CDR2 YFSETQ. The CDR3 nucleotides read TGCGCCAGCAGCTTGGCGGTCTCAGGGACCCACTACGAGCAGTACTTC. Translation gives CASSLAVSGTHYEQYF.

CDR3 loop: CASSYYPVREDRNEQFF. The CDR3 DNA is TGTGCCAGCAGTTATTATCCCGTGCGGGAAGATAGGAATGAGCAGTTCTTC. This sequence joins TRBV6-9 and TRBJ2-1, with a weak D call TRBD2 (6 bases). Trimming stripped 1 base from V and 7 bases from J, with 20 bases between. Per the germline V gene, CDR1 is MNHGY and CDR2 is SVAAGI. The CDR3 contains 17 residues.

This clone came up many times. The chain couples TRBV18 to TRBJ2-7; D call uncertain. V was clipped by 6 bases and J by 0 bases, with 12 bases between them. Germline CDR1 is KGHSH and CDR2 is LQKENI. This CDR3 is built from 14 residues. CDR3 nucleotides: TGTGCCAGCTCTCCCGGGCTGAACTCCTACGAGCAGTACTTC. The encoded protein is CASSPGLNSYEQYF.